This T cell receptor beta chain was profiled in a study of shared clonotypes between healthy human individuals. The overall study: The plates for each donor numbered three CD4 naive, three CD4 memory, two CD8 naive and one CD8 memory.

General observations from the study: A limitation of the genetic and exposure-history diversity represented arose from few donors.

In regard to this clone: The antigen is unknown.

The assay was carried out at the deep level. Each sorted subset replicate got 200 ng genomic DNA, roughly 30,000 genomes. Only in-frame clones appear in the TCRdb table, and some are missing; sequencing was by immunoSEQ multiplex PCR. The table shows approximately 2.5 million clones, with 90% to 95% occurring only once. This sequence was found in a man aged 18-30 years in good health. Some clones in this sample may be carry-over from other donors' samples. The sample comprised naive CD4+ T cells from PBMCs. Subset of the sample: CD45RA+ positively selected.

CDR3 sequence: CASSQNEWSSYNSPLHF. CDR3 in DNA: TGCGCCAGCAGCCAAAACGAGTGGAGCTCCTATAATTCACCCCTCCACTTT. The chain recombines TRBV4-1 with TRBJ1-6; D gene uncertain. The CDR3 is 17 residues long. In germline, CDR1 is MGHRA, CDR2 YSYEKL. V lost 2 bases, J lost 0 bases, and 11 bases lay in between.